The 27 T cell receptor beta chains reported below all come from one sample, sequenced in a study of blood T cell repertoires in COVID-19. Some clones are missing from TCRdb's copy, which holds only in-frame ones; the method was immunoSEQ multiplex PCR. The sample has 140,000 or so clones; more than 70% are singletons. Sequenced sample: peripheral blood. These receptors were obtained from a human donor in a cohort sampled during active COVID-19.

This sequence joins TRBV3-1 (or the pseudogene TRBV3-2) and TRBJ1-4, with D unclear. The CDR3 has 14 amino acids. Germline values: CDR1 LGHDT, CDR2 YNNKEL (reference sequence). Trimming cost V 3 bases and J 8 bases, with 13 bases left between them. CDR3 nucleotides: TGTGCCAGCAGCCAGATCCGGGAAGGCGAAAAACTGTTTTTT. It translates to CASSQIREGEKLFF.

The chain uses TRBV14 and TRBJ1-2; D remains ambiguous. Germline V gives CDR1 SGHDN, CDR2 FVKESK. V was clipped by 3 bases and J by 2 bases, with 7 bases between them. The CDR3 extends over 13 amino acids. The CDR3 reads CASSHTENYGYTF. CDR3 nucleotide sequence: TGTGCCAGCAGCCATACAGAAAACTATGGCTACACCTTC.

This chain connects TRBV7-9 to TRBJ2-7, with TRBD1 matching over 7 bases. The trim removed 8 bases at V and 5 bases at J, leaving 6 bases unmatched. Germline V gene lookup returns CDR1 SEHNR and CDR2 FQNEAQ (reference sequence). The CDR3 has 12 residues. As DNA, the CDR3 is TGTGCCAGCGACAGGGAAAACGACGAGCAGTACTTC. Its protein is CASDRENDEQYF.

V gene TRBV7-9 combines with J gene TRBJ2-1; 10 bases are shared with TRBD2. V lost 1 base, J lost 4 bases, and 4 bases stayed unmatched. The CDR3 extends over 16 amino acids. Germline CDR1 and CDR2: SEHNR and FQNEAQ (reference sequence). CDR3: CASSLGVAGGYNEQFF. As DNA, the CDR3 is TGTGCCAGCAGCTTAGGGGTAGCGGGGGGTTACAATGAGCAGTTCTTC. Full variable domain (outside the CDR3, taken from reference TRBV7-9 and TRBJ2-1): DTGVSQNPRHKITKRGQNVTFRCDPISEHNRLYWYRQTLGQGPEFLTYFQNEAQLEKSRLLSDRFSAERPKGSFSTLEIQRTEQGDSAMYLCASSLGVAGGYNEQFFGPGTRLTVL.

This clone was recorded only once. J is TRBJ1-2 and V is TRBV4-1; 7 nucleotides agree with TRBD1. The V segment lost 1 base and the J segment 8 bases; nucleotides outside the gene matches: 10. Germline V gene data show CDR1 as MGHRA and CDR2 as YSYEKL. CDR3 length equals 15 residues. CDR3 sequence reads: CASSQVDREVGGYTF. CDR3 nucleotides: TGCGCCAGCAGCCAAGTTGACAGGGAGGTGGGGGGCTACACCTTC.

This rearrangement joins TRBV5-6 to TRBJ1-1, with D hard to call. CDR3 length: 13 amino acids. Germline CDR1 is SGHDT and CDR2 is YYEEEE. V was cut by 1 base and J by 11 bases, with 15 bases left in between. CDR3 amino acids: CASSLSSLPSAFF. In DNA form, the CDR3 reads TGTGCCAGCAGCTTGTCGAGTCTCCCCTCCGCTTTCTTT.

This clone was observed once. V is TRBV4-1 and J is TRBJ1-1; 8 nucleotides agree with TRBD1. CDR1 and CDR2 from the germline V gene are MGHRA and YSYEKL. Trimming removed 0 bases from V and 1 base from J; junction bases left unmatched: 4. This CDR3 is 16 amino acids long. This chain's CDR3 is CASSQDTGGANTEAFF. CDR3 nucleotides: TGCGCCAGCAGCCAAGATACAGGGGGGGCGAACACTGAAGCTTTCTTT.

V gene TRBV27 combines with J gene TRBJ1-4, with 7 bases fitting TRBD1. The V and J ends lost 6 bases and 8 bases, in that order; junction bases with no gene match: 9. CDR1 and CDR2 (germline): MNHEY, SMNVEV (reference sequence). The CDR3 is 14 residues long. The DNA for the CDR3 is TGTGCCAGCAGGAGACAGGGCGGATCCGAAAAACTGTTTTTT. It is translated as CASRRQGGSEKLFF.

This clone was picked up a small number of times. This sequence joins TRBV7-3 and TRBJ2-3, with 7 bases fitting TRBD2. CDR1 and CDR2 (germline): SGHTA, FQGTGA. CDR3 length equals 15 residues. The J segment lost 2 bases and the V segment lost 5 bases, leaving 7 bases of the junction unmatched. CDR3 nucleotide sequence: TGTGCCAGCAGCCAAGATAGCGGGTACACAGATACGCAGTATTTT. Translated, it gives CASSQDSGYTDTQYF.

The CDR3, as DNA: TGTGCCAGCTCACCGGGGCTAGTGGCAGATACGCAGTATTTT. It translates to CASSPGLVADTQYF. The V call is TRBV18, the J call TRBJ2-3; weak D call: TRBD1 (5 bases). Trimming removed 3 bases from V and 4 bases from J, with 11 bases in between. This CDR3 comprises 14 residues. Looked up from germline, CDR1 is KGHSH and CDR2 is LQKENI.

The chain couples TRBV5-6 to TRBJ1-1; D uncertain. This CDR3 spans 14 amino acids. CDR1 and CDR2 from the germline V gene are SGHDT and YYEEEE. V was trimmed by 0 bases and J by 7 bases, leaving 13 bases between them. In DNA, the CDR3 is TGTGCCAGCAGCTTGGGGGCAGATACCCGTGAAGCTTTCTTT. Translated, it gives CASSLGADTREAFF.

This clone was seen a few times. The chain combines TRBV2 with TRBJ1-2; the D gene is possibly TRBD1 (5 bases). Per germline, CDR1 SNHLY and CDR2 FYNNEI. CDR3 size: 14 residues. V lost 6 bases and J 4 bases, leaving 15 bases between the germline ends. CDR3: CASRLETATYGYTF. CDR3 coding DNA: TGTGCCAGCAGGTTGGAGACAGCCACCTATGGCTACACCTTC.

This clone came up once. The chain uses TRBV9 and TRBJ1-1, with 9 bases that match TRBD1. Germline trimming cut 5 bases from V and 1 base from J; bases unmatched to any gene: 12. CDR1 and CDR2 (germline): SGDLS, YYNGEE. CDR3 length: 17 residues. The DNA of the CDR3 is TGTGCCAGCAGAATGGACAGGGGCCGGTTTGGGAACACTGAAGCTTTCTTT. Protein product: CASRMDRGRFGNTEAFF.

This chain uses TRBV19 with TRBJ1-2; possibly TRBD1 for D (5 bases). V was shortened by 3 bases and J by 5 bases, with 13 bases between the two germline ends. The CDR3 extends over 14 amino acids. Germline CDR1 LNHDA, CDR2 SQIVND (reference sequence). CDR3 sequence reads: CASSISGVRYGYTF. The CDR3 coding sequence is TGTGCCAGTAGTATTTCGGGGGTAAGATATGGCTACACCTTC.

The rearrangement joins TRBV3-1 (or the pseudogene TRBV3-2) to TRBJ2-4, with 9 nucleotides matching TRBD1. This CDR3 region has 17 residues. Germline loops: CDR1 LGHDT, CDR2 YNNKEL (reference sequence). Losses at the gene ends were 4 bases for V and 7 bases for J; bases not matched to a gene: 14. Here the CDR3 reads CASSPHGTTGGVNIQYF. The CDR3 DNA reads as TGTGCCAGCAGCCCGCACGGAACGACAGGGGGAGTGAACATTCAGTACTTC.

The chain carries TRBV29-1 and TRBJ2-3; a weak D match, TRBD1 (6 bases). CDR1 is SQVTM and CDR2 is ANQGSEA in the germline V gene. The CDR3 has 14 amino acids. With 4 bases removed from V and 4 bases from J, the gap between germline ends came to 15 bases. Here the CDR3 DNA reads TGCAGCGTTGTGGTCGGCAGGGGCCCAGATACGCAGTATTTT. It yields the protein CSVVVGRGPDTQYF.

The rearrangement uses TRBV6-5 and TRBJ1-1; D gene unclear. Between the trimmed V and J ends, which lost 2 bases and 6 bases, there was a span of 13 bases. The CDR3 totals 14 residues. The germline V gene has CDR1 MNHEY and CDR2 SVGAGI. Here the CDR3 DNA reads TGTGCCAGCAGTTACCAACGGGGAGTCGCTGAAGCTTTCTTT. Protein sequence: CASSYQRGVAEAFF.

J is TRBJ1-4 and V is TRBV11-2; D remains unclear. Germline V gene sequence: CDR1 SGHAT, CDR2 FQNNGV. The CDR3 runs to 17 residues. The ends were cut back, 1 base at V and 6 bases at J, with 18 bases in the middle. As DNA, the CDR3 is TGTGCCAGCAGCTTAGGCCGAGGAGTGTATCGTGATGAAAAACTGTTTTTT. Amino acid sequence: CASSLGRGVYRDEKLFF.

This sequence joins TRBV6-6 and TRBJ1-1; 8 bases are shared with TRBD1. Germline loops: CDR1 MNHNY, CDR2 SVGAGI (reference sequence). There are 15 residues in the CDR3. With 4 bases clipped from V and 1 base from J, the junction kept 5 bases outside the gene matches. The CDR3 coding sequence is TGTGCCAGCAGTTCCATCGGGACAGGGAACACTGAAGCTTTCTTT. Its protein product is CASSSIGTGNTEAFF.

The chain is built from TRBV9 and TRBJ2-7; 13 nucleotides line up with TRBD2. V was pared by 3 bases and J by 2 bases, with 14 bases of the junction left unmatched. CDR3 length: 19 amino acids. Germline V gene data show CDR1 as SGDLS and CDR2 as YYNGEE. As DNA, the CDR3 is TGTGCCAGCAGCGCGGACCCCGGGACTAGCGGGATCGCCCCCTACGAGCAGTACTTC. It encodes CASSADPGTSGIAPYEQYF.

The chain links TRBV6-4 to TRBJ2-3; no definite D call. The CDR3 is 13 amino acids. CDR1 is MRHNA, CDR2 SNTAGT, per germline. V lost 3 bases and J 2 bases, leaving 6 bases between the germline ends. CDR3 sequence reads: CASSESNTDTQYF. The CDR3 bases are TGTGCCAGCAGTGAGTCAAACACAGATACGCAGTATTTT.

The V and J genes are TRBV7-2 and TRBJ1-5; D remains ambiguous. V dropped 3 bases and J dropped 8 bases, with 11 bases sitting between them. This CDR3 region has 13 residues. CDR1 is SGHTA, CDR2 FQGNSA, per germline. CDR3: CASSLIGYEPQHF. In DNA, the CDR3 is TGTGCCAGCAGCTTGATCGGTTATGAGCCCCAGCATTTT. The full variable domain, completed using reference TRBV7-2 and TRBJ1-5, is GAGVSQSPSNKVTEKGKDVELRCDPISGHTALYWYRQSLGQGLEFLIYFQGNSAPDKSGLPSDRFSAERTGGSVSTLTIQRTQQEDSAVYLCASSLIGYEPQHFGDGTRLSIL.

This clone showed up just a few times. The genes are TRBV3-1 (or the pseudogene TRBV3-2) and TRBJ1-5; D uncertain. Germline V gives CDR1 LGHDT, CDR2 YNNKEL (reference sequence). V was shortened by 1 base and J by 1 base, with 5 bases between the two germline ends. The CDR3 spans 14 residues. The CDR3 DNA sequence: TGTGCCAGCAGCCAAGGCAGAAGCAATCAGCCCCAGCATTTT. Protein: CASSQGRSNQPQHF.

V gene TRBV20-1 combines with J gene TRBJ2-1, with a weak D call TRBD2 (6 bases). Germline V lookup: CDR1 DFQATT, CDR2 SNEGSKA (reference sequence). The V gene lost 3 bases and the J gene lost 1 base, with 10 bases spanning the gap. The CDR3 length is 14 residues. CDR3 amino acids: CSASLGGSYNEQFF. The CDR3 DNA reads TGCAGTGCTAGTTTGGGGGGATCCTACAATGAGCAGTTCTTC.

Here the CDR3 reads CASSLRGAYGNEQFF. Here the CDR3 DNA reads TGTGCCAGCAGCTTACGGGGGGCGTATGGAAATGAGCAGTTCTTC. The V call is TRBV7-3, the J call TRBJ2-1, with D maybe TRBD2 (7 bases). Per the germline V gene, CDR1 is SGHTA and CDR2 is FQGTGA. Trimming removed 2 bases from V and 7 bases from J, with 15 bases in between. This CDR3 comprises 15 residues.

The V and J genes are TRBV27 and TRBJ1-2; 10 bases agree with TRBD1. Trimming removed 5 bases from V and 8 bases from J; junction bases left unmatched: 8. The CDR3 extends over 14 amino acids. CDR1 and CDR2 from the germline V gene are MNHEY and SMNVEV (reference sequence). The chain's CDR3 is CASSTGTGAYGYTF. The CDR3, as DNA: TGTGCCAGCAGTACCGGGACAGGGGCTTACGGCTACACCTTC.

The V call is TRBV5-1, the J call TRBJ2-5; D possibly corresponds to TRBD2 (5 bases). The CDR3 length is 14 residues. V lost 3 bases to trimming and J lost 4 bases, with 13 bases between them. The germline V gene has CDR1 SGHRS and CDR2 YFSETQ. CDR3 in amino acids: CASSSEGMGETQYF. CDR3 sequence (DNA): TGCGCCAGCAGCTCCGAGGGTATGGGAGAGACCCAGTACTTC.